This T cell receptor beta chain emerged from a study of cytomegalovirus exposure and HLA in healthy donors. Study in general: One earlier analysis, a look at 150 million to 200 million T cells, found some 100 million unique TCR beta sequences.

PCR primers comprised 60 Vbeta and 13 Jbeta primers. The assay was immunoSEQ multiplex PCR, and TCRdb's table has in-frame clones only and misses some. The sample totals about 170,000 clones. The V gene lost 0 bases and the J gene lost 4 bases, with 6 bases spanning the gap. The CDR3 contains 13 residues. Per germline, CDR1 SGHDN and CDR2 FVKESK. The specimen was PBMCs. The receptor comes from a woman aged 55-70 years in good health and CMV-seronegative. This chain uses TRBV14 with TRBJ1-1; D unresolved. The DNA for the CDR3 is TGTGCCAGCAGCCAAGATTTCATCACTGAAGCTTTCTTT. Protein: CASSQDFITEAFF.